The T cell receptor (beta chain) described here comes from a study of blood T cell repertoires in COVID-19. Study information: Sources were T cells, B-cell-depleted T cells, or PBMCs; the material itself was cDNA or gDNA.

Seattle's enrolled individuals joined amid active infection and were then monitored longitudinally. Per the study methods: The assay estimated nucleated cells by amplifying reference gene primers. Assay: immunoSEQ multiplex PCR; the TCRdb copy retains only in-frame clones and omits some. Clone size and the V and J calls come from that table; the DNA yielded D and trimming. Here the sample spans 270,000 or so clones, around 92% being singletons. The CDR3 has 15 residues. CDR1 LGHDT and CDR2 YNNKEL come from the germline V gene (reference sequence). V shed 5 bases and J 2 bases; nucleotides not matched to a gene: 6.

The chain combines TRBV3-1 (or the pseudogene TRBV3-2) with TRBJ1-2, with 9 bases aligning to TRBD1. The TCR originated in a woman aged 25-40 years with COVID-19, enrolled during active disease. The material sequenced was peripheral blood. DNA for the CDR3: TGTGCCAGCAGCTCACACGGACAGGGGAACTATGGCTACACCTTC. This translates into CASSSHGQGNYGYTF.